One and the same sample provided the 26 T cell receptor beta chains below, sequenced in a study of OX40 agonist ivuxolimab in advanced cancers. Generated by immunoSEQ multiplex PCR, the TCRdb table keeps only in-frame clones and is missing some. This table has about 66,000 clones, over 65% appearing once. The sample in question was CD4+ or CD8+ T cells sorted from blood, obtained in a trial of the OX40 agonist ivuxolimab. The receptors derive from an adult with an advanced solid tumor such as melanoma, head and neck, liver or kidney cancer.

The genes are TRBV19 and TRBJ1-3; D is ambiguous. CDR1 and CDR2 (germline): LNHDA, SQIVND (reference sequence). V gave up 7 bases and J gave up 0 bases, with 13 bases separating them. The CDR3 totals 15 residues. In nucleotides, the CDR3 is TGTGCCAGTAAAACACTCACGGACTCTGGAAACACCATATATTTT. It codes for CASKTLTDSGNTIYF.

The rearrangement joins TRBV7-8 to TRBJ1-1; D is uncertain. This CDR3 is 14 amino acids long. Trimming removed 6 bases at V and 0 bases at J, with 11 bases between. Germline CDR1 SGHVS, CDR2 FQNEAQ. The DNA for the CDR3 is TGTGCCAGCAGATTCGGACCGATGAACACTGAAGCTTTCTTT. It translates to CASRFGPMNTEAFF.

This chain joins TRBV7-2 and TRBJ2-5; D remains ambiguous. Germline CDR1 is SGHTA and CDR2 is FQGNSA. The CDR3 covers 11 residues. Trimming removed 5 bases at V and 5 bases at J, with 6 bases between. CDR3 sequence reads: CASSPGETQYF. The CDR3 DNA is TGTGCCAGCAGCCCCGGTGAGACCCAGTACTTC.

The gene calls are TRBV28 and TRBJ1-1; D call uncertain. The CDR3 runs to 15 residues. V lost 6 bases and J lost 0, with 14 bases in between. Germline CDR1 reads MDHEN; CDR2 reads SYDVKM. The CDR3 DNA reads TGTGCCAGCAGCCCTATCGTCCGGATGAACACTGAAGCTTTCTTT. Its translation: CASSPIVRMNTEAFF.

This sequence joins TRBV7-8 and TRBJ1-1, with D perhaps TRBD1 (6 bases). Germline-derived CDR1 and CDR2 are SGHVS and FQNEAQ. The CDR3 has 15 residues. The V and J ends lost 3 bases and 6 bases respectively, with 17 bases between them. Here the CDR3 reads CASSFVGADVPEAFF. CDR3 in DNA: TGTGCCAGCAGCTTCGTGGGGGCCGACGTCCCTGAAGCTTTCTTT.

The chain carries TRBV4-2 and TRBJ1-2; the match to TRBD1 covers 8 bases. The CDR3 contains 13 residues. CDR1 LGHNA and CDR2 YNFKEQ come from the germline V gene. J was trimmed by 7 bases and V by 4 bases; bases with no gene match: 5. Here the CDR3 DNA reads TGTGCCAGCAGCCCGGACAGGGTGGTTGGCTACACCTTC. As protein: CASSPDRVVGYTF.

CDR3 sequence reads: CASTYRTSYNEQFF. The CDR3 DNA sequence: TGTGCCAGCACGTATAGAACCTCCTACAATGAGCAGTTCTTC. The rearrangement joins TRBV13 to TRBJ2-1; no reliable D call. The CDR3 runs 14 residues. Germline CDR1 PRHDT, CDR2 FYEKMQ (reference sequence). The V end lost 7 bases, the J end lost 0 bases, and 10 bases lay between the germline ends.

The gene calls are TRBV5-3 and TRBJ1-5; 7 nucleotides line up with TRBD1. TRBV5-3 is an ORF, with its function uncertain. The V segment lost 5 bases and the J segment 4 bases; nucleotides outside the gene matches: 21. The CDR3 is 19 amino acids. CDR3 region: CARSPDSIQGTNLNQPQHF. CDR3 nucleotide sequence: TGTGCCAGAAGTCCTGATAGCATACAGGGGACGAACCTTAATCAGCCCCAGCATTTT.

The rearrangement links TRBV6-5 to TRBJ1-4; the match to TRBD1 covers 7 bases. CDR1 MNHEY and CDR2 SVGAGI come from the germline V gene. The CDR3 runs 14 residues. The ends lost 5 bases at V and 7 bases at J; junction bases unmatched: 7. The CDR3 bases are TGTGCCAGCAGTCAAAGACAGGGTGGTGAAAAACTGTTTTTT. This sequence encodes CASSQRQGGEKLFF.

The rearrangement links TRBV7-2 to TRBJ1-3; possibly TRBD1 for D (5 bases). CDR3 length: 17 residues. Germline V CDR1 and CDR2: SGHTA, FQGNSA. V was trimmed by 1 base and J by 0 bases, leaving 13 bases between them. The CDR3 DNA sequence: TGTGCCAGCAGCTTAGGGGGGACGGCACTCTCTGGAAACACCATATATTTT. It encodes CASSLGGTALSGNTIYF.

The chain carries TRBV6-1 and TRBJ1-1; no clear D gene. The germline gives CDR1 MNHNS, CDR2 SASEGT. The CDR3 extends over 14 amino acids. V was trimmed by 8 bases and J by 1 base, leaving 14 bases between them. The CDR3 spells CASRKTGGNTEAFF. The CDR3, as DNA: TGTGCCAGCCGAAAGACGGGTGGGAACACTGAAGCTTTCTTT.

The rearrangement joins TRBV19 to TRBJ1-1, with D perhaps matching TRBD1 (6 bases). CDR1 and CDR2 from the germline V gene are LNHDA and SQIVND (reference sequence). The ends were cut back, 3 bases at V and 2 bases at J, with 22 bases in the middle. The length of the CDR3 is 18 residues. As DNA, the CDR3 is TGTGCCAGTAGTATTGATTTTCCCCAAACAGGGCCAAACACTGAAGCTTTCTTT. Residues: CASSIDFPQTGPNTEAFF.

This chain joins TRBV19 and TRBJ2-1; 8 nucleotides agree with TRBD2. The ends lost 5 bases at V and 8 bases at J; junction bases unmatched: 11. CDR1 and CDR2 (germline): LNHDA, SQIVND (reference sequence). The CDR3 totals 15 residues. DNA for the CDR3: TGTGCCAGTAGTCCCGGAGGGGCGGGGGGAGATGAGCAGTTCTTC. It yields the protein CASSPGGAGGDEQFF.

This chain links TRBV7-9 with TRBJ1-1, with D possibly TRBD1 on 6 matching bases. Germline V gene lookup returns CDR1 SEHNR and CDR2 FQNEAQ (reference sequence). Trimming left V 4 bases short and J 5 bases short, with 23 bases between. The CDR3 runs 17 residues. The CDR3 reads CASSSAPGARVDTEAFF. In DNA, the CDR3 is TGTGCCAGCAGCTCTGCTCCGGGGGCGCGGGTGGATACTGAAGCTTTCTTT.

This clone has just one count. The CDR3 coding sequence is TGTGCCAGTGGACCCTGGACATCAGCCCCATATGGCTACACCTTC. This translates into CASGPWTSAPYGYTF. The rearrangement links TRBV19 to TRBJ1-2, with D tentatively TRBD1 (5 bases). The germline V gene has CDR1 LNHDA and CDR2 SQIVND (reference sequence). The length of the CDR3 is 15 residues. Trimming left V 8 bases short and J 5 bases short, with 21 bases between.

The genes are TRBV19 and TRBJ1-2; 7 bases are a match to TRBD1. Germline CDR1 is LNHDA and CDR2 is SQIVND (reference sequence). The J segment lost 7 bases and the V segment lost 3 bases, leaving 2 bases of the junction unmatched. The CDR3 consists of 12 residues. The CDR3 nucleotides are TGTGCCAGTAGTATGGCAGGGGGTGGCTACACCTTC. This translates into CASSMAGGGYTF.

The CDR3 here is CASRGTGDGYTF. CDR3 coding DNA: TGTGCCAGCAGGGGGACAGGGGACGGCTACACCTTC. The gene calls are TRBV7-6 and TRBJ1-2; 10 bases line up with TRBD1. Germline CDR1 and CDR2: SGHVS and FNYEAQ. CDR3 size: 12 residues. V shed 6 bases and J 8 bases; nucleotides not matched to a gene: 3.

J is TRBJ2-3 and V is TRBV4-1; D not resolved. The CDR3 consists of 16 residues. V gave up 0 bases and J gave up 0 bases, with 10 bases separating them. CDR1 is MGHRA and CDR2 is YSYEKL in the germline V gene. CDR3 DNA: TGCGCCAGCAGCCAAGACCGGGTAGACAGCACAGATACGCAGTATTTT. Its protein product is CASSQDRVDSTDTQYF.

The CDR3, as DNA: TGTGCCAGCAGCTTGGATAGGGGGGAGCAGTTCTTC. This gives the protein CASSLDRGEQFF. The rearrangement links TRBV5-4 to TRBJ2-1, with a weak D call TRBD1 (6 bases). V dropped 0 bases and J dropped 10 bases, with 8 bases sitting between them. The CDR3 has 12 amino acids. Looked up from germline, CDR1 is SGHNT and CDR2 is YYREEE (reference sequence).

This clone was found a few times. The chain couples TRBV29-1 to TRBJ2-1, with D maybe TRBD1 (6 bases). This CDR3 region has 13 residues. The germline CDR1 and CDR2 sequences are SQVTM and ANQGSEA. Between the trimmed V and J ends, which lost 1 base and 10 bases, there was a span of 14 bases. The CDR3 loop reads CSVEAGQISEQFF. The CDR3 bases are TGCAGCGTTGAAGCCGGACAGATATCCGAGCAGTTCTTC.

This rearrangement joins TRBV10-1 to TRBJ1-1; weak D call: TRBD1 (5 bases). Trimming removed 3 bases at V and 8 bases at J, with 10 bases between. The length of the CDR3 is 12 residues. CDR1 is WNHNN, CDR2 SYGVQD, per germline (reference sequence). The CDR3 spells CASSEGGTEAFF. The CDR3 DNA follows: TGCGCCAGCAGTGAAGGCGGGACGGAAGCTTTCTTT.

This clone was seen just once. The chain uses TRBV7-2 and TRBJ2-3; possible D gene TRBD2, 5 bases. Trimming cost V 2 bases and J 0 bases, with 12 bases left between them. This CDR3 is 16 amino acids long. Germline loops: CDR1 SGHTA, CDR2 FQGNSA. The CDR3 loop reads CASSLYGSRSTDTQYF. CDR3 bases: TGTGCCAGCAGCTTATATGGGAGTCGTAGCACAGATACGCAGTATTTT.

The CDR3: CATRDVDYGYTF. The CDR3 nucleotides read TGTGCCACGCGGGACGTCGACTATGGCTACACCTTC. V usage is TRBV6-6 and J usage is TRBJ1-2; D is perhaps TRBD1 (5 bases). The CDR3 extends over 12 amino acids. Germline V gene data show CDR1 as MNHNY and CDR2 as SVGAGI (reference sequence). V was cut by 10 bases and J by 3 bases, with 12 bases left in between.

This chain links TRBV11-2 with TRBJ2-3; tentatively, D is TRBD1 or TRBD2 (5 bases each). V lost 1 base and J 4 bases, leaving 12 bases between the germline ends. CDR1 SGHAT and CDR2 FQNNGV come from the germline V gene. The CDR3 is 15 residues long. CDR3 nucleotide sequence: TGTGCCAGCAGCTTAGTTTCAGGGAGCGCAGATACGCAGTATTTT. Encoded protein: CASSLVSGSADTQYF.

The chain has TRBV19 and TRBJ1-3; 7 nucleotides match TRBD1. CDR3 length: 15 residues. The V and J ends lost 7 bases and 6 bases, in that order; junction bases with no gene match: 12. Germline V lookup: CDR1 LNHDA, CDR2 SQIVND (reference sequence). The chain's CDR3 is CASILGTGAPNTIYF. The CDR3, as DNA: TGTGCCAGTATCCTAGGAACAGGGGCGCCAAACACCATATATTTT.

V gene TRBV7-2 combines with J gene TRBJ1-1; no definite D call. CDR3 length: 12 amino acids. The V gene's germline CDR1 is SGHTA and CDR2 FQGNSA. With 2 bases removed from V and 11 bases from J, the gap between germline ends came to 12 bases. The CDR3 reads CASSLQWSTAFF. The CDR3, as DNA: TGTGCCAGCAGCTTACAGTGGAGTACGGCTTTCTTT.